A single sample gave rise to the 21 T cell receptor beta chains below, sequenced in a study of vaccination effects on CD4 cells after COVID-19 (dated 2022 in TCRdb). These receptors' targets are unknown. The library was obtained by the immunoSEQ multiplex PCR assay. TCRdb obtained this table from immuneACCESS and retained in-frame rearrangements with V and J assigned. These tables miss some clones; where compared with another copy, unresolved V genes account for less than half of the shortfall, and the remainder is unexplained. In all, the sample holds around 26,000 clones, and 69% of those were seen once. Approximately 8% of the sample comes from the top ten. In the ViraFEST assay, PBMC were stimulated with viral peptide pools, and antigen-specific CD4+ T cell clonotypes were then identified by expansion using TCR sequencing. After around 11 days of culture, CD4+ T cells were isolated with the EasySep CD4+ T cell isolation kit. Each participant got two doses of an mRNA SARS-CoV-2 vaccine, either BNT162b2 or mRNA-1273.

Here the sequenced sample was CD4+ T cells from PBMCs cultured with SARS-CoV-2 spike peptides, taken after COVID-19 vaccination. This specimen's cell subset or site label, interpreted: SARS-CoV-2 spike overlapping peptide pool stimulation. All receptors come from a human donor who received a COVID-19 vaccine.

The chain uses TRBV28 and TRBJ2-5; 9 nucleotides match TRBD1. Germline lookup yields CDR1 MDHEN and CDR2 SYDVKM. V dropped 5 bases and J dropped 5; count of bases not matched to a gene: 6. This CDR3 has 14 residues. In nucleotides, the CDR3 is TGTGCCAGCAGTGGGACAGGGAACCTTGAGACCCAGTACTTC. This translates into CASSGTGNLETQYF.

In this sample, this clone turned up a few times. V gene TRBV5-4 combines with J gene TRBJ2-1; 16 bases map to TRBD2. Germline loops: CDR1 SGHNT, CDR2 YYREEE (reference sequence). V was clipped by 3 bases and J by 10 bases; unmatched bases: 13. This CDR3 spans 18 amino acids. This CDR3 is CASSSGTSGGALDREQFF. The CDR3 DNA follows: TGTGCCAGCAGCTCCGGGACTAGCGGGGGGGCCCTCGACCGAGAGCAGTTCTTC.

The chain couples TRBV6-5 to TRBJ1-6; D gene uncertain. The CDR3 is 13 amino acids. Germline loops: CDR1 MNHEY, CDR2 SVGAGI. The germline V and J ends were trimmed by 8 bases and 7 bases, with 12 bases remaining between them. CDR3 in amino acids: CASATATNSPLHF. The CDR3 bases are TGTGCCAGCGCTACAGCCACGAATTCACCCCTCCACTTT.

The chain's CDR3 is CASSSTWGQINYGYTF. In DNA, the CDR3 is TGTGCCAGTAGTTCAACTTGGGGACAGATAAACTATGGCTACACCTTC. This sequence joins TRBV19 and TRBJ1-2; 7 bases match TRBD1. Germline CDR1 reads LNHDA; CDR2 reads SQIVND (reference sequence). This CDR3 is 16 amino acids long. V was pared by 5 bases and J by 2 bases, with 11 bases of the junction left unmatched.

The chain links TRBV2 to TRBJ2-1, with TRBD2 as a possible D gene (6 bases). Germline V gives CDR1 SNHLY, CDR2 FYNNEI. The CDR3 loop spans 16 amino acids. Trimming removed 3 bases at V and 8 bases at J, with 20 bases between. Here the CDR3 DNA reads TGTGCCAGCAGTGACTCGGGACTTCCCGAGCGGGATGAGCAGTTCTTC. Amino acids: CASSDSGLPERDEQFF. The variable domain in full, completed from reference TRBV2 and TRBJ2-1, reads EPEVTQTPSHQVTQMGQEVILRCVPISNHLYFYWYRQILGQKVEFLVSFYNNEISEKSEIFDDQFSVERPDGSNFTLKIRSTKLEDSAMYFCASSDSGLPERDEQFFGPGTRLTVL.

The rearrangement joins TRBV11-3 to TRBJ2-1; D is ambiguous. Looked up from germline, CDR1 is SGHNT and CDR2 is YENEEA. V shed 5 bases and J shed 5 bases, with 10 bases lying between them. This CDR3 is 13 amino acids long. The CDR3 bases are TGTGCCAGCAGCGTCCGAGAGGACAATGAGCAGTTCTTC. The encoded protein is CASSVREDNEQFF. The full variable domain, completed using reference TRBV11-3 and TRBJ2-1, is EAGVVQSPRYKIIEKKQPVAFWCNPISGHNTLYWYLQNLGQGPELLIRYENEEAVDDSQLPKDRFSAERLKGVDSTLKIQPAELGDSAVYLCASSVREDNEQFFGPGTRLTVL.

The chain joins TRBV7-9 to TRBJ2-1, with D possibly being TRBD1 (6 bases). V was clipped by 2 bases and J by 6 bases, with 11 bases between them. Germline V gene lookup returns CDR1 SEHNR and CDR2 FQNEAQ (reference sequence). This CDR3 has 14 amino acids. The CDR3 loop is CASSLQGLINEQFF. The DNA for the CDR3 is TGTGCCAGCAGCTTACAGGGGCTAATCAATGAGCAGTTCTTC.

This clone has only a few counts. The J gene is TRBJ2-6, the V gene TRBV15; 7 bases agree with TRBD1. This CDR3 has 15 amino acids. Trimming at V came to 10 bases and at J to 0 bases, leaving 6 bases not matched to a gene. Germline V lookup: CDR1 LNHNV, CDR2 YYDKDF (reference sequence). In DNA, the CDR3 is TGTGCCAGCCGGGACAGCCTCTCTGGGGCCAACGTCCTGACTTTC. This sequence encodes CASRDSLSGANVLTF.

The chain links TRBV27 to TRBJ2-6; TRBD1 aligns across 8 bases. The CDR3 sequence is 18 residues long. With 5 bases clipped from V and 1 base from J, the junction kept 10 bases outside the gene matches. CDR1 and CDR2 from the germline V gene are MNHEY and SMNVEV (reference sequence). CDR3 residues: CASSPAGTGGSGANVLTF. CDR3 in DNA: TGTGCCAGCAGTCCCGCCGGGACAGGAGGGTCTGGGGCCAACGTCCTGACTTTC.

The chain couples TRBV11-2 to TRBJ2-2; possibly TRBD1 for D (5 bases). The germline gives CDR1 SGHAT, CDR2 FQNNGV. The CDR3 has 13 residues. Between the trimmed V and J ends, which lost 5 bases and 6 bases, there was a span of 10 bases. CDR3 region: CASSPAGPGELFF. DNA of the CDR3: TGTGCCAGCAGCCCGGCAGGGCCCGGGGAGCTGTTTTTT.

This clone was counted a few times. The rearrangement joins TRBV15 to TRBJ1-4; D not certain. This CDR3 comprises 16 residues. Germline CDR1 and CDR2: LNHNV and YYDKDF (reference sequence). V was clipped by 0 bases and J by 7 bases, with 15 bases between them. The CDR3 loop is CATSREVKAAGEKLFF. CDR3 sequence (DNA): TGTGCCACCAGCAGAGAGGTGAAGGCTGCCGGTGAAAAACTGTTTTTT.

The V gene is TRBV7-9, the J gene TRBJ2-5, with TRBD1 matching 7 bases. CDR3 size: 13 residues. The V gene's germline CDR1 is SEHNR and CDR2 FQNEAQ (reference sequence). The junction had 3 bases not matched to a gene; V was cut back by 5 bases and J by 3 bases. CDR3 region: CASSATGEETQYF. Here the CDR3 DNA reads TGTGCCAGCAGCGCAACAGGGGAAGAGACCCAGTACTTC.

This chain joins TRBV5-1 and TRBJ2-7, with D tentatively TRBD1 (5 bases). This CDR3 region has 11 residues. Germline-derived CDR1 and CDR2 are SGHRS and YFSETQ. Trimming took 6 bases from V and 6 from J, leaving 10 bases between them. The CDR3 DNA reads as TGCGCCAGCAAAATAGGGGTCGAGCAGTACTTC. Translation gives CASKIGVEQYF.

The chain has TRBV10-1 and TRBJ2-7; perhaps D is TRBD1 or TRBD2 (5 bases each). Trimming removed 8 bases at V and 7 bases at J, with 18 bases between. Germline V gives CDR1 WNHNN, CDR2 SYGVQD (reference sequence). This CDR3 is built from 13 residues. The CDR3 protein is CASALPGTGEQYF. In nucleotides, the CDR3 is TGCGCCAGCGCACTCCCGGGGACGGGGGAGCAGTACTTC.

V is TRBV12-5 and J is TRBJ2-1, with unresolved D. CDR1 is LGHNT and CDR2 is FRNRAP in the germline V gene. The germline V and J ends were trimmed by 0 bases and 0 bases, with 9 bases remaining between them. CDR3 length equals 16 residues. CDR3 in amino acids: CASGLVPANSYNEQFF. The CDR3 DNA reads TGTGCTAGTGGTTTGGTACCAGCCAACTCCTACAATGAGCAGTTCTTC.

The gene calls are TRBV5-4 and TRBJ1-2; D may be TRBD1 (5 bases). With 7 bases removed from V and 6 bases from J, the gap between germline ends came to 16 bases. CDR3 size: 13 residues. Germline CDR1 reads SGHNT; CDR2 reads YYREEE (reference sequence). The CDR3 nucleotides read TGTGCCAGCCACGGGACCCCTAAAGATGGCTACACCTTC. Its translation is CASHGTPKDGYTF. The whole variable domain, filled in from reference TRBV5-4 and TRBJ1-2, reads ETGVTQSPTHLIKTRGQQVTLRCSSQSGHNTVSWYQQALGQGPQFIFQYYREEENGRGNFPPRFSGLQFPNYSSELNVNALELDDSALYLCASHGTPKDGYTFGSGTRLTVV.

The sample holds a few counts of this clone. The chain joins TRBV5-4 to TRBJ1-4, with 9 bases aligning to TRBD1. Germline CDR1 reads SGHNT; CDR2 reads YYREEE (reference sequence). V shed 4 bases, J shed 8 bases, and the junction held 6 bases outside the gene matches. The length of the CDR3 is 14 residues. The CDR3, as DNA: TGTGCCAGCAGCGTACAGGGGGCGGTAGAAAAACTGTTTTTT. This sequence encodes CASSVQGAVEKLFF.

DNA for the CDR3: TGCGCCAGCAGCAAAGGACTAGCGGGAACGGTGACAGATACGCAGTATTTT. Translation gives CASSKGLAGTVTDTQYF. The chain carries TRBV5-1 and TRBJ2-3; the match to TRBD2 covers 12 bases. Unmatched junction bases numbered 9, after V lost 4 bases and J lost 3 bases. Germline CDR1 and CDR2: SGHRS and YFSETQ. CDR3 length equals 17 residues.

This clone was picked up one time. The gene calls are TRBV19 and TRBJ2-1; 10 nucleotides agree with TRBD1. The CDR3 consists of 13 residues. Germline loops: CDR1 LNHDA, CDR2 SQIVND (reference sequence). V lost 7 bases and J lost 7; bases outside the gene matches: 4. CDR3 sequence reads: CASTRQGANEQFF. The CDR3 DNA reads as TGTGCCAGTACCCGACAGGGGGCAAATGAGCAGTTCTTC.

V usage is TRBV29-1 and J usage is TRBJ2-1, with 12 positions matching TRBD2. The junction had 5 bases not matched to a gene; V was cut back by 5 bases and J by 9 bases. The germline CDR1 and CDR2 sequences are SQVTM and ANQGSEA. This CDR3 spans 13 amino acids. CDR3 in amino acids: CSVRTSGISEQFF. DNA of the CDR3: TGCAGCGTTCGGACTAGCGGGATCAGTGAGCAGTTCTTC.

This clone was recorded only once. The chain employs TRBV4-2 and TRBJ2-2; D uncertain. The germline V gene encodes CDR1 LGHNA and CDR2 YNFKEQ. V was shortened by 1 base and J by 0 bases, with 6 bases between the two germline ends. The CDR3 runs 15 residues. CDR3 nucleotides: TGTGCCAGCAGCCAAGGGGCTCCGAACACCGGGGAGCTGTTTTTT. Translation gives CASSQGAPNTGELFF.